This TCR beta chain was identified during a study of cytomegalovirus exposure and HLA in healthy donors. Overall study findings and caveats: A later analysis linked a missense variant in DCLRE1C to the trimming of TCR beta V and J genes. Some public TCRs appeared in many individuals, while most sequences were rare. In a later analysis, specific HLA alleles were associated with 15,000 to 20,000 TCR beta sequences at a 0.05 false discovery rate.

Notes on this clone: Its antigen is still unknown.

In the PCR, 60 Vbeta and 13 Jbeta primers were used. Sequenced by immunoSEQ multiplex PCR; TCRdb stores in-frame clones only, minus some. Of 120,000 to 150,000 clones in the sample, 82% were seen once. CDR1 is MDHEN, CDR2 SYDVKM, per germline. Trimming cost V 5 bases and J 3 bases, with 10 bases left between them. This CDR3 region has 13 residues. Sequences were obtained from PBMCs. The rearrangement joins TRBV28 to TRBJ1-1; D unresolved. The clonotype comes from a male donor in good health and CMV-seronegative. The CDR3 nucleotides read TGTGCCAGCAGTGGCGGGGATTACACTGAAGCTTTCTTT. Its translation is CASSGGDYTEAFF.